This passage covers 12 T cell receptor beta chains from one sample sequenced in a study of T-cell reconstitution after alpha-beta-depleted transplantation in children (dated by TCRdb to 2015 to 2016). The library was made by PCR. The instrument given in TCRdb is Illumina HiSeq 2500. TCR library preparation used molecular barcoding, with unique molecular identifiers applied to normalize quantification of the TCRbeta repertoire. TCRdb trimmed the raw reads at Q25, called clones with MiXCR and kept productive beta chains. Every distinct CDR3 protein forms one entry, paired with its most common genes and DNA. The sample contains about 230,000 distinct CDR3 sequences, 9.7% of them found a single time. Together, the top ten hold about 4.8% of the sample. The source material was PBMCs from the stem cell graft donor, sampled from the stem cell graft. The receptors were gathered from a human donor who donated a stem cell graft to a child with SCID.

This clonotype has only a few counts. The rearrangement uses TRBV20-1 and TRBJ2-3, with 8 bases that match TRBD1. This CDR3 contains 21 residues. V shed 1 base and J 0 bases; nucleotides not matched to a gene: 21. The germline gives CDR1 DFQATT, CDR2 SNEGSKA (reference sequence). DNA of the CDR3: TGCAGTGCTAGAGTTCATTGGGGTAGCGCGACAGGGGCTACTAGCACAGATACGCAGTATTTT. Its translation is CSARVHWGSATGATSTDTQYF.

This clonotype has a count of ten or more. The CDR3 bases are TGTGCCAGCAGCTTGGCCTCGGGTGGGATCAATCAGCCCCAGCATTTT. The encoded protein is CASSLASGGINQPQHF. The chain couples TRBV5-6 to TRBJ1-5; D is unclear. Trimming cost V 0 bases and J 3 bases, with 13 bases left between them. Germline lookup yields CDR1 SGHDT and CDR2 YYEEEE. CDR3 length: 16 amino acids.

In its sample, this clonotype was seen many times. The rearrangement joins TRBV29-1 to TRBJ2-2; D might be TRBD1 or TRBD2, each matching 5 bases. This CDR3 is built from 17 residues. CDR1 is SQVTM, CDR2 ANQGSEA, per germline. Trimming removed 7 bases from V and 6 bases from J, with 27 bases in between. The CDR3 loop reads CSARRFTGAATAGELFF. The DNA of the CDR3 is TGCAGCGCCCGACGGTTTACCGGGGCGGCGACCGCCGGGGAGCTGTTTTTT.

In its sample, this clonotype was seen many times. The chain employs TRBV5-1 and TRBJ2-7, with D possibly being TRBD1 or TRBD2 (5 bases each). V was pared by 1 base and J by 7 bases, with 12 bases between. The CDR3 has 13 amino acids. CDR1 and CDR2 from the germline V gene are SGHRS and YFSETQ. Here the CDR3 reads CASSLMGVGEQYF. CDR3 coding DNA: TGCGCCAGCAGCTTGATGGGGGTCGGGGAGCAGTACTTC.

This clonotype was seen repeatedly, ten times or more. The chain carries TRBV12-3 or TRBV12-4 and TRBJ1-2; possibly TRBD1 for D (6 bases). V was trimmed by 4 bases and J by 4 bases, leaving 10 bases between them. The CDR3 length is 13 residues. Here the CDR3 reads CASSSGTFYGYTF. CDR3 DNA: TGTGCCAGCAGTTCAGGGACATTCTATGGCTACACCTTC.

This clonotype was counted only a few times. The chain recombines TRBV5-1 with TRBJ2-5; D is uncertain. Trimming pared 0 bases from V and 5 bases from J, leaving 14 bases between. The CDR3 is 15 residues long. CDR1 is SGHRS, CDR2 YFSETQ, per germline. CDR3 in DNA: TGCGCCAGCAGCTTGGTTGTCGGGTCTTCGGAGACCCAGTACTTC. This codes for CASSLVVGSSETQYF. The complete variable domain, with remaining parts taken from reference TRBV5-1 and TRBJ2-5, reads KAGVTQTPRYLIKTRGQQVTLSCSPISGHRSVSWYQQTPGQGLQFLFEYFSETQRNKGNFPGRFSGRQFSNSRSEMNVSTLELGDSALYLCASSLVVGSSETQYFGPGTRLLVL.

This clonotype was counted at least ten times. V is TRBV5-1 and J is TRBJ2-5; TRBD2 matches 15 bases. Trimming at V came to 4 bases and at J to 2 bases, leaving 3 bases not matched to a gene. This CDR3 is 16 amino acids long. Germline V gives CDR1 SGHRS, CDR2 YFSETQ. The CDR3 spells CASSKGLAGGQETQYF. The CDR3 DNA sequence: TGCGCCAGCAGCAAGGGACTAGCGGGGGGTCAAGAGACCCAGTACTTC.

This clonotype showed up many times. J is TRBJ1-6 and V is TRBV2; D gene uncertain. The CDR3 is 14 amino acids. CDR1 is SNHLY and CDR2 is FYNNEI in the germline V gene. Trimming pared 7 bases from V and 9 bases from J, leaving 16 bases between. The CDR3, as DNA: TGTGCCAGCATTCTCGGAGAACGGAGTTCACCCCTCCACTTT. It codes for CASILGERSSPLHF. The full variable domain, with the rest looked up from reference TRBV2 and TRBJ1-6, is EPEVTQTPSHQVTQMGQEVILRCVPISNHLYFYWYRQILGQKVEFLVSFYNNEISEKSEIFDDQFSVERPDGSNFTLKIRSTKLEDSAMYFCASILGERSSPLHFGNGTRLTVT.

This clonotype was seen repeatedly, ten times or more. The V call is TRBV5-1, the J call TRBJ2-1; the match to TRBD2 covers 8 bases. The CDR3 is made up of 16 amino acids. Per germline, CDR1 SGHRS and CDR2 YFSETQ. Trimming cost V 1 base and J 0 bases; bases outside gene matches: 3. As DNA, the CDR3 is TGCGCCAGCAGCTTGAGCGGGGGACCCTCCTACAATGAGCAGTTCTTC. It is translated as CASSLSGGPSYNEQFF.

This clonotype has at least ten counts. The chain has TRBV5-1 and TRBJ2-1; TRBD1 is a possible D gene (6 bases). This CDR3 spans 15 amino acids. CDR1 and CDR2 from the germline V gene are SGHRS and YFSETQ. The V gene lost 5 bases and the J gene lost 4 bases, with 16 bases spanning the gap. The CDR3 DNA reads as TGCGCCAGCAGATCGGACAGAGAAGGGTACAATGAGCAGTTCTTC. This gives the protein CASRSDREGYNEQFF.

The table lists this clonotype with many counts. The chain employs TRBV5-5 and TRBJ2-2; 9 nucleotides align to TRBD1. From germline, CDR1 is SGHKS and CDR2 YYEKEE (reference sequence). V was pared by 4 bases and J by 3 bases, with 4 bases of the junction left unmatched. The CDR3 consists of 15 residues. CDR3 nucleotides: TGTGCCAGCAGCCCGGGACAGGGTTACACCGGGGAGCTGTTTTTT. Protein product: CASSPGQGYTGELFF.

As regards this clonotype: A much larger clone is a single base away; this may be a read error. V usage is TRBV7-9 and J usage is TRBJ1-2; D is ambiguous. The CDR3 sequence is 14 residues long. Germline CDR1 reads SEHNR; CDR2 reads FQNEAQ (reference sequence). The CDR3 region is CASSSQSGLFGDTF. CDR3 in DNA: TGTGCCAGCAGCTCCCAGAGCGGGTTATTTGGCGACACCTTC.